Reported below is one TCR beta chain. Diagnoses were made from clinical symptoms, serum measures (thyroxine and TRAb), thyroid ultrasound and orbital computed tomography. This specimen comes from a study of T cells in Graves' hyperthyroidism and ophthalmopathy. RNA transcripts provided the source from which TCR beta CDR3 regions were amplified. A first-round RT-PCR of the TCR CDR3 used the HTBI primer set. TCRdb fed the multiplex PCR reads into MiXCR, producing one record per CDR3 protein. The top ten clones hold roughly 4.5% of a sample with about 610,000 distinct CDR3 sequences, about 15% of them seen once. The V and J ends lost 3 bases and 3 bases, in that order; junction bases with no gene match: 9. Germline CDR1 and CDR2: LGHNA and YSLEER. This CDR3 region has 16 residues.

This receptor was obtained from a woman aged 40-49 years with Graves' ophthalmopathy. This chain connects TRBV4-3 to TRBJ2-7; TRBD1 matches at 9 bases. The sample taken for sequencing was blood. The CDR3 region is CASSHSGTGLYYEQYF. CDR3 in DNA: TGCGCCAGCAGCCACTCGGGGACAGGGTTGTACTACGAGCAGTACTTC.